The 19 T cell receptor beta chains below were found in one sample sequenced in a study of Ad26.COV2.S vaccination and SARS-CoV-2 variants. Produced via immunoSEQ multiplex PCR; TCRdb's table is partial and in-frame only. The sample records around 340,000 clones, approximately 86% being singletons. Treatment specified: some 20 received Ad26.COV2.S at low or high dose, single or two shots; 5 received placebo; per-sample allocation not given. Sample collection was performed on day 63 after the first vaccine or placebo injection. Material: peripheral blood, obtained in a trial of Ad26.COV2.S vaccine versus placebo. All receptors come from a person aged 18-65 years who received the Ad26.COV2.S COVID-19 vaccine or a placebo.

The gene calls are TRBV2 and TRBJ2-7; 9 bases are shared with TRBD1. This CDR3 region has 14 residues. V lost 7 bases and J lost 2; bases outside the gene matches: 6. CDR1 is SNHLY and CDR2 is FYNNEI in the germline V gene. CDR3 nucleotides: TGTGCCAGCAATCGAGACAGGGGGGCCTACGAGCAGTACTTC. Translating gives CASNRDRGAYEQYF.

This clone has a single count. The chain is built from TRBV7-8 and TRBJ2-7; TRBD1 aligns across 8 bases. The CDR3 is 18 residues long. Germline CDR1 reads SGHVS; CDR2 reads FQNEAQ. V shed 5 bases, J shed 3 bases, and the junction held 18 bases outside the gene matches. The CDR3 sequence is CASSRSRGDRGEGYEQYF. For the CDR3, the DNA is TGTGCCAGCAGCCGTTCAAGGGGAGACAGGGGAGAAGGCTACGAGCAGTACTTC.

The CDR3 DNA reads as TGTGCCAGCCCTGAGCGACAGGGACCCCACGAGCAGTACTTC. Translating it yields CASPERQGPHEQYF. The chain couples TRBV28 to TRBJ2-7; 7 bases fit TRBD1. The V segment lost 8 bases and the J segment 5 bases; nucleotides outside the gene matches: 12. Germline CDR1 reads MDHEN; CDR2 reads SYDVKM. The CDR3 extends over 14 amino acids.

The rearrangement links TRBV19 to TRBJ2-3; D is ambiguous. The CDR3 covers 15 residues. Germline-derived CDR1 and CDR2 are LNHDA and SQIVND (reference sequence). Trimming took off 5 bases at V and 4 bases at J, with 16 bases between the two ends. The CDR3 here is CASSVGQHAADTQYF. In nucleotides, the CDR3 is TGTGCCAGTAGTGTCGGGCAACACGCCGCAGATACGCAGTATTTT.

The chain carries TRBV29-1 and TRBJ1-3; D possibly corresponds to TRBD1 (5 bases). This CDR3 is built from 13 residues. V was pared by 4 bases and J by 4 bases, with 11 bases between. CDR1 SQVTM and CDR2 ANQGSEA come from the germline V gene. CDR3 amino acids: CSVVGVGGNTIYF. CDR3 DNA: TGCAGCGTTGTGGGGGTTGGGGGAAACACCATATATTTT.

The chain joins TRBV7-2 to TRBJ2-3; possible D gene TRBD1, 5 bases. CDR1 and CDR2 (germline): SGHTA, FQGNSA. The CDR3 is 13 residues long. V was shortened by 1 base and J by 9 bases, with 11 bases between the two germline ends. DNA of the CDR3: TGTGCCAGCAGCTTAGTGGTCTGGGGCACGCAGTATTTT. This gives the protein CASSLVVWGTQYF.

The chain has TRBV19 and TRBJ1-1; D is possibly TRBD1 (6 bases). Germline V lookup: CDR1 LNHDA, CDR2 SQIVND (reference sequence). Trimming removed 5 bases from V and 4 bases from J, with 14 bases in between. This CDR3 region has 14 residues. Here the CDR3 DNA reads TGTGCCAGTAGTCTCACAGGGTCGGGCACTGAAGCTTTCTTT. It is translated as CASSLTGSGTEAFF.

The V gene is TRBV10-3, the J gene TRBJ2-7; D ambiguous. Trimming cost V 2 bases and J 5 bases, with 4 bases left between them. Germline CDR1 and CDR2: ENHRY and SYGVKD. CDR3 length equals 11 residues. The CDR3 DNA is TGTGCCATCAGTGAGGGCGACGAGCAGTACTTC. Protein: CAISEGDEQYF.

This clone has a single count. The chain is built from TRBV7-9 and TRBJ2-5; TRBD1 aligns across 8 bases. The CDR3 totals 14 residues. Trimming took 4 bases from V and 5 from J; bases not matched to a gene: 6. The germline V gene has CDR1 SEHNR and CDR2 FQNEAQ (reference sequence). In DNA form, the CDR3 reads TGTGCCAGCAGCTGGGGACAGGCGAGGGAGACCCAGTACTTC. Amino acid sequence: CASSWGQARETQYF.

This clone was seen repeatedly, ten times or more. V is TRBV4-2 and J is TRBJ1-5; D is perhaps TRBD1 (5 bases). The CDR3 has 15 amino acids. Trimming removed 1 base at V and 5 bases at J, with 12 bases between. CDR1 and CDR2 from the germline V gene are LGHNA and YNFKEQ. In DNA form, the CDR3 reads TGTGCCAGCAGCCAAGGTCCCGACAGCGATCAGCCCCAGCATTTT. Its translation: CASSQGPDSDQPQHF.

The V call is TRBV5-1, the J call TRBJ2-7; 9 bases align to TRBD2. Germline lookup yields CDR1 SGHRS and CDR2 YFSETQ. The CDR3 has 14 amino acids. Trimming took 7 bases from V and 11 from J; bases not matched to a gene: 16. The CDR3 bases are TGCGCCAGCTCGACCGGGACTAGCAGATGGGGGGAGTACTTC. It is translated as CASSTGTSRWGEYF. Filled out from reference TRBV5-1 and TRBJ2-7, the complete variable domain reads KAGVTQTPRYLIKTRGQQVTLSCSPISGHRSVSWYQQTPGQGLQFLFEYFSETQRNKGNFPGRFSGRQFSNSRSEMNVSTLELGDSALYLCASSTGTSRWGEYFGPGTRLTVT.

The V and J genes are TRBV5-1 and TRBJ2-2, with D perhaps TRBD2 (6 bases). Between the trimmed V and J ends, which lost 0 bases and 2 bases, there was a span of 11 bases. Germline CDR1 reads SGHRS; CDR2 reads YFSETQ. The CDR3 runs to 16 residues. In DNA form, the CDR3 reads TGCGCCAGCAGCTTGGCGGGACTCCCTAACACCGGGGAGCTGTTTTTT. Protein: CASSLAGLPNTGELFF.

In DNA form, the CDR3 reads TGCGCCAGCAGCTCCGACAGGGTTGGAGAGACCCAGTACTTC. Amino acid sequence: CASSSDRVGETQYF. The chain employs TRBV5-1 and TRBJ2-5, with 7 bases aligning to TRBD1. Germline-derived CDR1 and CDR2 are SGHRS and YFSETQ. The CDR3 is made up of 14 amino acids. Trimming at V came to 3 bases and at J to 4 bases, leaving 6 bases not matched to a gene.

This clone was seen only a few times. The same CDR3 can be traced to other DNA sequences in this sample. This sequence joins TRBV28 and TRBJ1-1; D is ambiguous. Deletions cut 2 bases from V and 0 bases from J, with 1 base between. The CDR3 consists of 12 residues. CDR1 is MDHEN, CDR2 SYDVKM, per germline. CDR3 sequence: CASSLMNTEAFF. CDR3 in DNA: TGTGCCAGCAGTTTAATGAACACTGAAGCTTTCTTT.

The sample holds one count of this clone. The gene calls are TRBV18 and TRBJ1-5, with D possibly matching TRBD1 (5 bases). Germline V gene data show CDR1 as KGHSH and CDR2 as LQKENI. This CDR3 comprises 15 residues. The V and J ends lost 6 bases and 2 bases respectively, with 14 bases between them. The CDR3 DNA follows: TGTGCCAGCTCCCCGGACAATCTAGGCAATCAGCCCCAGCATTTT. It encodes CASSPDNLGNQPQHF.

This chain joins TRBV28 and TRBJ1-2; D unclear. Germline loops: CDR1 MDHEN, CDR2 SYDVKM. Trimming removed 3 bases at V and 4 bases at J, with 6 bases between. This CDR3 comprises 12 residues. CDR3 sequence reads: CASSLNGYGYTF. CDR3 in DNA: TGTGCCAGCAGTTTGAATGGCTATGGCTACACCTTC.

This sequence joins TRBV9 and TRBJ2-7, with a possible D match to TRBD1 (6 bases). Germline V gene data show CDR1 as SGDLS and CDR2 as YYNGEE. Trimming shortened V by 4 bases and J by 1 base, and 15 bases separated the two germline ends. This CDR3 comprises 15 residues. DNA for the CDR3: TGTGCCAGCAGCACATCGGACAGCTCTTCCTACGAGCAGTACTTC. The encoded protein is CASSTSDSSSYEQYF.

This rearrangement joins TRBV6-5 to TRBJ1-1; a weak D match, TRBD1 (6 bases). This CDR3 contains 14 residues. V dropped 1 base and J dropped 1 base, with 7 bases sitting between them. Germline-derived CDR1 and CDR2 are MNHEY and SVGAGI. For the CDR3, the DNA is TGTGCCAGCAGTTACTTACAGGGGAACACTGAAGCTTTCTTT. It translates to CASSYLQGNTEAFF.

The J gene is TRBJ2-3, the V gene TRBV7-2; 11 positions agree with TRBD2. The CDR3 sequence is 16 residues long. CDR1 and CDR2 (germline): SGHTA, FQGNSA. The J segment lost 2 bases and the V segment lost 8 bases, leaving 9 bases of the junction unmatched. The CDR3: CASQVGTSGYTDTQYF. The CDR3 DNA reads TGTGCCAGCCAAGTAGGGACTAGCGGATACACAGATACGCAGTATTTT.